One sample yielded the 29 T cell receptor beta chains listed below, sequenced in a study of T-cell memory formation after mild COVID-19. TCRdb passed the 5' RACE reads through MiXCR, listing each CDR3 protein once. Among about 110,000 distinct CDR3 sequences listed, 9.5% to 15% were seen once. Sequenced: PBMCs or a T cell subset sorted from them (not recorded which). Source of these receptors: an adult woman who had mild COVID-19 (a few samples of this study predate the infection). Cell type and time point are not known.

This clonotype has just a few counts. CDR3 protein: CSARDLAGGTGELFF. The CDR3, as DNA: TGCAGTGCTAGAGACCTAGCGGGAGGGACCGGGGAGCTGTTTTTT. The chain is built from TRBV20-1 and TRBJ2-2, with 12 nucleotides matching TRBD2. CDR1 is DFQATT, CDR2 SNEGSKA, per germline (reference sequence). CDR3 length equals 15 residues. V shed 0 bases and J 5 bases; nucleotides not matched to a gene: 1.

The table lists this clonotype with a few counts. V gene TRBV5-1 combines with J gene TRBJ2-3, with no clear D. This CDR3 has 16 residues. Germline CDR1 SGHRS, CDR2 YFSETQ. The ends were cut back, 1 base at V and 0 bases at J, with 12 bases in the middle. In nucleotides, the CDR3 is TGCGCCAGCAGCTTGATGGTGAGAACTAGCACAGATACGCAGTATTTT. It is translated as CASSLMVRTSTDTQYF.

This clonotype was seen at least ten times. The CDR3 nucleotides read TGTGCCAGCAGTCCCCGGGGAACCGACAATGAGCAGTTCTTC. Protein product: CASSPRGTDNEQFF. The chain couples TRBV7-9 to TRBJ2-1, with D possibly matching TRBD2 (5 bases). Germline lookup yields CDR1 SEHNR and CDR2 FQNEAQ (reference sequence). V was trimmed by 6 bases and J by 5 bases, leaving 14 bases between them. The CDR3 totals 14 residues.

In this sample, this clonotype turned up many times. The CDR3 region is CSIIPPNQETQYF. The CDR3 DNA reads TGCAGCATCATACCCCCAAATCAAGAGACCCAGTACTTC. The chain is built from TRBV29-1 and TRBJ2-5; no reliable D call. This CDR3 has 13 residues. V lost 8 bases and J lost 2, with 15 bases in between. Germline CDR1 reads SQVTM; CDR2 reads ANQGSEA.

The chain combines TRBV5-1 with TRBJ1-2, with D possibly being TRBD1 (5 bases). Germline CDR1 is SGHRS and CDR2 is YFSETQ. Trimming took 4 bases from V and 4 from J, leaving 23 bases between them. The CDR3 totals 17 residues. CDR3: CASSPHLRWGELYGYTF. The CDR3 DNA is TGCGCCAGCAGCCCTCATCTTAGATGGGGGGAACTCTATGGCTACACCTTC.

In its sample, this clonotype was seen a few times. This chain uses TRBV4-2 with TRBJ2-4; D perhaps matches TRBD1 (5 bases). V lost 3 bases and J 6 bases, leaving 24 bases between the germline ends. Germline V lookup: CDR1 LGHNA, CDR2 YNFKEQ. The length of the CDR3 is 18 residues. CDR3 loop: CASSHLPRVPKRRNIQYF. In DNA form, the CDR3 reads TGTGCCAGCAGCCACCTACCCAGGGTACCGAAAAGGCGAAACATTCAGTACTTC.

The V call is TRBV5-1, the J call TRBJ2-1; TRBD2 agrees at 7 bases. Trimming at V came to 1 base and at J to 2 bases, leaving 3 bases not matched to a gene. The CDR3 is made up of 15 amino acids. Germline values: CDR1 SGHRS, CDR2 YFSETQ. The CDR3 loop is CASSLKLAPYNEQFF. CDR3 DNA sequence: TGCGCCAGCAGCTTGAAACTAGCGCCCTACAATGAGCAGTTCTTC. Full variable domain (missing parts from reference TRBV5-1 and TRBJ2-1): KAGVTQTPRYLIKTRGQQVTLSCSPISGHRSVSWYQQTPGQGLQFLFEYFSETQRNKGNFPGRFSGRQFSNSRSEMNVSTLELGDSALYLCASSLKLAPYNEQFFGPGTRLTVL.

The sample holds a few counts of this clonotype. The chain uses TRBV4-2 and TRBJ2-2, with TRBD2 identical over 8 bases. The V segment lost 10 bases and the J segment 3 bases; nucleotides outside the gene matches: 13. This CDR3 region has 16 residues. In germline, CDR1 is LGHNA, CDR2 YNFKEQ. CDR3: CATLGPGGKYTGELFF. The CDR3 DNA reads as TGTGCCACTCTCGGACCGGGGGGGAAGTACACCGGGGAGCTGTTTTTT.

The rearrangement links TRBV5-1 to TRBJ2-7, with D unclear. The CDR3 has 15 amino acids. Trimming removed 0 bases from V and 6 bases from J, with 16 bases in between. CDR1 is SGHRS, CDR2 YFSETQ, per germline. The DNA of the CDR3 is TGCGCCAGCAGCTTGGATCCAGAAGGGTGGTCCGAGCAGTACTTC. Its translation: CASSLDPEGWSEQYF.

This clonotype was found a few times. The CDR3 DNA reads as TGTGCCAGCAGGGGGGATACTGAAGCTTTCTTT. Residues: CASRGDTEAFF. V gene TRBV7-9 combines with J gene TRBJ1-1; a possible D gene is TRBD1 (5 bases). Per the germline V gene, CDR1 is SEHNR and CDR2 is FQNEAQ (reference sequence). V lost 6 bases and J 5 bases, leaving 7 bases between the germline ends. The CDR3 length is 11 residues. Variable domain in full (rest from reference TRBV7-9 and TRBJ1-1): DTGVSQNPRHKITKRGQNVTFRCDPISEHNRLYWYRQTLGQGPEFLTYFQNEAQLEKSRLLSDRFSAERPKGSFSTLEIQRTEQGDSAMYLCASRGDTEAFFGQGTRLTVV.

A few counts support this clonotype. Here the CDR3 DNA reads TGTGCCAGCAGCTTTTTGAGGGTTTCCGACTATGGCTACACCTTC. This sequence encodes CASSFLRVSDYGYTF. The V gene is TRBV5-6, the J gene TRBJ1-2; D unresolved. The CDR3 has 15 amino acids. Trimming took 2 bases from V and 3 from J, leaving 14 bases between them. The V gene's germline CDR1 is SGHDT and CDR2 YYEEEE.

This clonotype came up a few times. CDR3 region: CAISESTGGEQYF. The CDR3 coding sequence is TGTGCCATCAGTGAATCGACAGGGGGCGAGCAGTACTTC. The chain has TRBV10-3 and TRBJ2-7, with 9 positions matching TRBD1. With V trimmed by 3 bases and J by 6 bases, 3 bases remained unmatched. The germline V gene encodes CDR1 ENHRY and CDR2 SYGVKD. The CDR3 covers 13 residues.

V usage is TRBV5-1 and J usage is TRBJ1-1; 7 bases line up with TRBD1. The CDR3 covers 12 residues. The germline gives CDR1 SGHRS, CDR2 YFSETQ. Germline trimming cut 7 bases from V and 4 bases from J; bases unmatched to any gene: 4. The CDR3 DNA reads TGCGCCAGCGCAGGGGGAGGCACTGAAGCTTTCTTT. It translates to CASAGGGTEAFF.

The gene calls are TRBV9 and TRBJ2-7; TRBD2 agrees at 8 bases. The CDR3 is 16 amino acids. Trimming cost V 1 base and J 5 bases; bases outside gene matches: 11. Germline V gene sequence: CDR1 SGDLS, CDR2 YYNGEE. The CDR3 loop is CASSVLGLGSLDEQYF. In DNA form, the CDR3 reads TGTGCCAGCAGCGTACTGGGACTAGGCAGTTTGGACGAGCAGTACTTC.

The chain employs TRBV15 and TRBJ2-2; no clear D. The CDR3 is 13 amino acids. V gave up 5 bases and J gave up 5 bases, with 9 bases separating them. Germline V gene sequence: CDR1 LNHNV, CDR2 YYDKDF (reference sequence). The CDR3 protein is CATSRAITGELFF. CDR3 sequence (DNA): TGTGCCACCAGCCGAGCGATAACCGGGGAGCTGTTTTTT.

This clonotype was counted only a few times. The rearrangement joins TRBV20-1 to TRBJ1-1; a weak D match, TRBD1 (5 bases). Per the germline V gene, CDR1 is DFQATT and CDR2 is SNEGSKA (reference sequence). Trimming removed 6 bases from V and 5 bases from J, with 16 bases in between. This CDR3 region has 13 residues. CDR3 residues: CSAEVPGETEAFF. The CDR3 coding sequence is TGCAGTGCGGAAGTACCGGGGGAAACTGAAGCTTTCTTT.

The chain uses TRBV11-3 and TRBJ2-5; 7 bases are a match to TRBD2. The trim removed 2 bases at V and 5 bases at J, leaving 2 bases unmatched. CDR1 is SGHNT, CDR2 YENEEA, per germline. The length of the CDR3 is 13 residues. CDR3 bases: TGTGCCAGCAGCTTACGGGGGGTTGAGACCCAGTACTTC. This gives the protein CASSLRGVETQYF.

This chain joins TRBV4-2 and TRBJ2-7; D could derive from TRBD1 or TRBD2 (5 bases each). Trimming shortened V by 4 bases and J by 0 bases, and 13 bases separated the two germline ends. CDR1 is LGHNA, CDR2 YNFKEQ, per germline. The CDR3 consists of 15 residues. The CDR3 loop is CASSPLWDGSYEQYF. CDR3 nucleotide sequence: TGTGCCAGCAGCCCCCTCTGGGACGGCTCCTACGAGCAGTACTTC.

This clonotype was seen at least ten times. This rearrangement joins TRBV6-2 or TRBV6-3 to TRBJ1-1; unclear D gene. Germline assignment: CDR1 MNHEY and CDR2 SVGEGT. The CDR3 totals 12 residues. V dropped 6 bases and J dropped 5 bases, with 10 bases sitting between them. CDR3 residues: CASSQTRTEAFF. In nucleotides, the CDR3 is TGTGCCAGCAGCCAAACCCGAACTGAAGCTTTCTTT.

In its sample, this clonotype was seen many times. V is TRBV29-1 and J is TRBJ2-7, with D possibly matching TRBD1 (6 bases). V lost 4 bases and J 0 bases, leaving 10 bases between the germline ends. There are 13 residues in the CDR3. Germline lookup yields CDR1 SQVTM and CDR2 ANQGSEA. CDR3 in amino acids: CSVVPGASYEQYF. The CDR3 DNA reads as TGCAGCGTTGTCCCAGGGGCCTCCTACGAGCAGTACTTC.

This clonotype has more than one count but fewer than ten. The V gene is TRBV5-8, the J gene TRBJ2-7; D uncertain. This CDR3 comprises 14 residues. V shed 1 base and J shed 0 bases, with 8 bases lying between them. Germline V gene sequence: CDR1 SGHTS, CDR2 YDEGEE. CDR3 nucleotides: TGTGCCAGCAGCTTGAGGTTCCTCTCCTACGAGCAGTACTTC. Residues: CASSLRFLSYEQYF. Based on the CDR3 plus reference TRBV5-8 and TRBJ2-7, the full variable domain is EAGVTQSPTHLIKTRGQQATLRCSPISGHTSVYWYQQALGLGLQFLLWYDEGEERNRGNFPPRFSGRQFPNYSSELNVNALELEDSALYLCASSLRFLSYEQYFGPGTRLTVT.

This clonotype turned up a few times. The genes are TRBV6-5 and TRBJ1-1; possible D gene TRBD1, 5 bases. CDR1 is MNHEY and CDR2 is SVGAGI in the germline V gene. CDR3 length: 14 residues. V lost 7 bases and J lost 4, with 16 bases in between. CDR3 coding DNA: TGTGCCAGCAACTTTTATATGGGGGGCACTGAAGCTTTCTTT. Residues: CASNFYMGGTEAFF.

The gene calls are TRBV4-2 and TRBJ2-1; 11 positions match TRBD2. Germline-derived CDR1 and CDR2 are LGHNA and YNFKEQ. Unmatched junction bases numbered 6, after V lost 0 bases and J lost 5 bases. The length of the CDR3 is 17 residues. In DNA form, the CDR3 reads TGTGCCAGCAGCCAAGATCTAGCGGGGGGTCTACACAATGAGCAGTTCTTC. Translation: CASSQDLAGGLHNEQFF.

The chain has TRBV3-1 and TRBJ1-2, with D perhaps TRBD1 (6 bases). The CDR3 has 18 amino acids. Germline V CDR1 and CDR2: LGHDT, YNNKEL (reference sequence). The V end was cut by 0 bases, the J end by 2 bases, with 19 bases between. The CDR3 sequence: CASSQDPWSGAYNYGYTF. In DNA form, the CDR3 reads TGTGCCAGCAGCCAAGATCCCTGGTCAGGGGCATACAACTATGGCTACACCTTC. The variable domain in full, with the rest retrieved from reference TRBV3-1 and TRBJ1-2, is DTAVSQTPKYLVTQMGNDKSIKCEQNLGHDTMYWYKQDSKKFLKIMFSYNNKELIINETVPNRFSPKSPDKAHLNLHINSLELGDSAVYFCASSQDPWSGAYNYGYTFGSGTRLTVV.

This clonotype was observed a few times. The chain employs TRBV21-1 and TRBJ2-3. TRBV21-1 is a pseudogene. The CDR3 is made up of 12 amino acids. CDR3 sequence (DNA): TGTGCCAGCAGCAAAGGCACAGATACGCAGTATTTT. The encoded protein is CASSKGTDTQYF.

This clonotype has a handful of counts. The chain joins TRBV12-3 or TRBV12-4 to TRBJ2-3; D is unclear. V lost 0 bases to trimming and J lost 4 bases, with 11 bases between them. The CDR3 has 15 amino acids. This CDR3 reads CASSLALLVPDTQYF. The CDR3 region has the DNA TGTGCCAGCAGTTTAGCGCTGTTAGTTCCAGATACGCAGTATTTT.

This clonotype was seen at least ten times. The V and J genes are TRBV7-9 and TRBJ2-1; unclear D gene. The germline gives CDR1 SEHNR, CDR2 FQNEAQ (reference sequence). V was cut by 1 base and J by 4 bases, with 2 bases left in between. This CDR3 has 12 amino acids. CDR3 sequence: CASSLGYNEQFF. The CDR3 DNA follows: TGTGCCAGCAGCTTAGGGTACAATGAGCAGTTCTTC.

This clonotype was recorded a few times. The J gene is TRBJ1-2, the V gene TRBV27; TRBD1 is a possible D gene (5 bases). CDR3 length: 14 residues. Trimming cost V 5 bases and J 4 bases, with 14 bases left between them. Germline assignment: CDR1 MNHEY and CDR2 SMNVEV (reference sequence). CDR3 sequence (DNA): TGTGCCAGCAGTCCACCGGGACTTTTCTATGGCTACACCTTC. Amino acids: CASSPPGLFYGYTF.

The CDR3, as DNA: TGTGCCAGCAGTTCTCAGGGGTCCGGGGAGCTGTTTTTT. Protein product: CASSSQGSGELFF. The genes are TRBV6-5 and TRBJ2-2; possibly TRBD1 for D (6 bases). This CDR3 region has 13 residues. V lost 4 bases to trimming and J lost 6 bases, with 9 bases between them. The germline gives CDR1 MNHEY, CDR2 SVGAGI.